This record looks at one T cell receptor beta chain sequence and its context. This sample was taken from a study of blood T cell repertoires in COVID-19. The CDR3 has 18 residues. The V gene's germline CDR1 is LNHDA and CDR2 SQIVND (reference sequence). The V gene end was trimmed by 1 base and the J gene end by 6 bases; junction bases not matched to a gene: 11. Clones were read by immunoSEQ multiplex PCR, and TCRdb kept only the in-frame ones, dropping some. The data hold 170,000 or so clones, with around nine tenths observed a single time. This chain joins TRBV19 and TRBJ2-2; the match to TRBD2 covers 10 bases. This clonotype originated in a woman aged 18-29 years who had recovered from COVID-19. The sequenced sample was peripheral blood. CDR3 amino acids: CASSIGLVSGRASGELFF. In DNA form, the CDR3 reads TGTGCCAGTAGTATAGGATTGGTCAGCGGGAGGGCCTCCGGGGAGCTGTTTTTT.